This T cell receptor beta chain is drawn from a study of blood T cell repertoires in COVID-19. Looking at the study overall: Collection of acute and convalescent COVID-19 samples took place in the United States, Italy and Spain. Sources were T cells, B-cell-depleted T cells, or PBMCs; the material itself was cDNA or gDNA.

Original processing notes: Reference gene primer amplification gave nucleated cell count estimates. TCRdb's table, derived via immunoSEQ multiplex PCR, lists solely in-frame clones and lacks some. V and J calls plus clone size are reproduced from that table; the DNA served to infer D and trimming. The sample shows roughly 270,000 clones, roughly 86% of them seen only once. V shed 3 bases, J shed 6 bases, and the junction held 2 bases outside the gene matches. Germline V gene data show CDR1 as MRHNA and CDR2 as SNTAGT. This CDR3 comprises 14 residues. Sequencing used peripheral blood. The chain uses TRBV6-4 and TRBJ1-5, with TRBD1 matching 10 bases. The TCR sequence derives from a man between 18 and 35 years old with active or convalescent COVID-19. The CDR3 loop reads CASSETGGFQPQHF. CDR3 nucleotides: TGTGCCAGCAGTGAGACAGGGGGCTTTCAGCCCCAGCATTTT.